The present T cell receptor beta chain was sequenced within a study of beta chain features in type 1 diabetes. Study-wide findings and caveats: Equally in patients and controls, shorter templates might have been favored by PCR. All four CD4+ subsets from Type 1 diabetes patients carried moderately but significantly shorter TCRB CDR3s.

V lost 0 bases to trimming and J lost 10 bases, with 17 bases between them. The germline CDR1 and CDR2 sequences are SGHNT and YYREEE (reference sequence). The CDR3 covers 15 residues. Purity exceeded 98% in all sorted populations. Expressed TCRB transcripts were sequenced because the entire RNA isolate underwent reverse transcription. The table came from immunoSEQ multiplex PCR; TCRdb's copy has only in-frame clones and leaves some out. Among more than 12,000 clones listed, roughly 63% were seen once. About this clone: Its antigen is unknown.

V is TRBV5-4 and J is TRBJ2-1; D ambiguous. This sequence originates from a woman between 18 and 30 years old with type 1 diabetes. Sequenced input: stem cell memory CD4+ T cells from blood. The CDR3 DNA sequence: TGTGCCAGCAGCTTGGCTGGGCCGGCCCGCTGGGAGCAGTTCTTC. Translation gives CASSLAGPARWEQFF.